A single sample is the source of the 25 T cell receptor beta chains below, sequenced in a study of T-cell memory formation after mild COVID-19. One entry per CDR3 protein, called by TCRdb with MiXCR from the 5' RACE reads. Among fewer than 650,000 distinct CDR3 sequences listed, 17% were seen once. Sequencing was performed on PBMCs or a T cell subset sorted from them (not recorded which). All receptors come from an adult woman who had mild COVID-19 (a few samples of this study predate the infection). Cell type and time point are not known.

Only a few counts were recorded for this clonotype. The chain employs TRBV29-1 and TRBJ2-1; possible D gene TRBD1, 5 bases. Germline V gives CDR1 SQVTM, CDR2 ANQGSEA. The CDR3 runs to 13 residues. Trimming stripped 8 bases from V and 0 bases from J, with 11 bases between. The CDR3 sequence is CSLTGNSYNEQFF. The CDR3 coding sequence is TGCAGCCTTACAGGCAACTCCTACAATGAGCAGTTCTTC.

This clonotype was found a few times. The chain carries TRBV10-3 and TRBJ2-7, with a possible D match to TRBD2 (6 bases). This CDR3 contains 17 residues. The germline gives CDR1 ENHRY, CDR2 SYGVKD. The V gene lost 4 bases and the J gene lost 4 bases, with 23 bases spanning the gap. CDR3 coding DNA: TGTGCCATCAGTGGATTAGTCAGGACCAACGGAGGGTACGAGCAGTACTTC. This gives the protein CAISGLVRTNGGYEQYF.

This clonotype was seen a handful of times. The rearrangement uses TRBV3-1 and TRBJ1-2, with unresolved D. Trimming shortened V by 1 base and J by 6 bases, and 3 bases separated the two germline ends. Germline-derived CDR1 and CDR2 are LGHDT and YNNKEL (reference sequence). This CDR3 has 11 amino acids. The CDR3 spells CASSQGHGYTF. Written as DNA, the CDR3 is TGTGCCAGCAGCCAAGGCCATGGCTACACCTTC.

This clonotype was seen many times. The rearrangement joins TRBV12-3 or TRBV12-4 to TRBJ2-5, with TRBD1 matching over 7 bases. The J segment lost 6 bases and the V segment lost 6 bases, leaving 7 bases of the junction unmatched. This CDR3 spans 13 amino acids. CDR3 nucleotide sequence: TGTGCCAGCAGATCAACAGGGGAAAAGACCCAGTACTTC. Translation gives CASRSTGEKTQYF.

The chain links TRBV6-5 to TRBJ2-1; D is perhaps TRBD2 (5 bases). The germline CDR1 and CDR2 sequences are MNHEY and SVGAGI. The CDR3 has 15 residues. The ends were cut back, 5 bases at V and 2 bases at J, with 13 bases in the middle. In DNA, the CDR3 is TGTGCCAGCAGTCAATGGCGGGCTACCTACAATGAGCAGTTCTTC. Residues: CASSQWRATYNEQFF.

This clonotype occurred many times. The V gene is TRBV7-9, the J gene TRBJ2-1; 9 bases map to TRBD2. Trimming removed 5 bases from V and 8 bases from J; junction bases left unmatched: 25. Germline values: CDR1 SEHNR, CDR2 FQNEAQ (reference sequence). The length of the CDR3 is 20 residues. The CDR3 loop is CASSQPLGLAGNRNVDEQFF. CDR3 DNA: TGTGCCAGCAGCCAACCCCTAGGCCTAGCGGGGAACCGTAATGTGGATGAGCAGTTCTTC.

The sample holds many counts of this clonotype. The chain employs TRBV27 and TRBJ2-7; 7 nucleotides agree with TRBD2. V gave up 4 bases and J gave up 0 bases; unmatched junction bases: 6. CDR3 length: 15 residues. The V gene's germline CDR1 is MNHEY and CDR2 SMNVEV (reference sequence). For the CDR3, the DNA is TGTGCCAGCAGTTACAAACGCGGGAGCTCCTACGAGCAGTACTTC. It is translated as CASSYKRGSSYEQYF.

V usage is TRBV5-1 and J usage is TRBJ2-1; D not resolved. The CDR3 consists of 13 residues. Between the trimmed V and J ends, which lost 1 base and 9 bases, there was a span of 11 bases. From germline, CDR1 is SGHRS and CDR2 YFSETQ. DNA for the CDR3: TGCGCCAGCAGCTTGTCTGTTGGGGTTGAGCAGTTCTTC. Protein sequence: CASSLSVGVEQFF.

This chain joins TRBV4-1 and TRBJ2-2; 9 bases agree with TRBD2. Per the germline V gene, CDR1 is MGHRA and CDR2 is YSYEKL. With V trimmed by 1 base and J by 4 bases, 10 bases remained unmatched. CDR3 length: 18 amino acids. This CDR3 is CASSQVDGGGAVTGELFF. CDR3 nucleotide sequence: TGCGCCAGCAGCCAAGTGGATGGCGGGGGGGCGGTCACCGGGGAGCTGTTTTTT.

CDR3 DNA: TGTGCCAGCAGTGACGGGGGCCAGTTGTTCAATCAGCCCCAGCATTTT. Translating gives CASSDGGQLFNQPQHF. The chain uses TRBV6-1 and TRBJ1-5, with D possibly TRBD1 on 6 matching bases. CDR3 size: 16 residues. V was cut by 3 bases and J by 3 bases, with 15 bases left in between. Germline V gene lookup returns CDR1 MNHNS and CDR2 SASEGT.

The rearrangement uses TRBV19 and TRBJ1-1; D unresolved. CDR3 length: 13 residues. V was trimmed by 7 bases and J by 4 bases, leaving 13 bases between them. CDR1 LNHDA and CDR2 SQIVND come from the germline V gene (reference sequence). The CDR3 sequence: CASIEYGSTEAFF. As DNA, the CDR3 is TGTGCCAGTATCGAATACGGTAGCACTGAAGCTTTCTTT.

The rearrangement uses TRBV7-6 and TRBJ2-5; D uncertain. Trimming pared 4 bases from V and 7 bases from J, leaving 13 bases between. Germline CDR1 is SGHVS and CDR2 is FNYEAQ. The CDR3 loop spans 13 amino acids. CDR3 loop: CASSSTLPGTQYF. DNA for the CDR3: TGTGCCAGCAGCTCTACACTCCCCGGGACCCAGTACTTC.

This chain uses TRBV20-1 with TRBJ2-4; a weak D match, TRBD1 (7 bases). The V and J ends lost 5 bases and 7 bases respectively, with 18 bases between them. CDR3 size: 14 residues. Germline V gives CDR1 DFQATT, CDR2 SNEGSKA (reference sequence). CDR3 nucleotides: TGCAGTGCTCCGATGACAGGGAGGCCGAACATTCAGTACTTC. Protein sequence: CSAPMTGRPNIQYF.

V is TRBV21-1 and J is TRBJ2-7; no DNA check was done on the table's D call, TRBD1. TRBV21-1 is a known pseudogene. The CDR3 totals 15 residues. CDR3 bases: TGTGCCAGCAACCCGAGGACAGGGGGCGCCTACGAGCAGTACTTC. This gives the protein CASNPRTGGAYEQYF.

V is TRBV20-1 and J is TRBJ1-2; D ambiguous. The V and J ends lost 1 base and 8 bases respectively, with 11 bases between them. Germline V gives CDR1 DFQATT, CDR2 SNEGSKA (reference sequence). The CDR3 covers 12 residues. CDR3 residues: CSARAYPGGYTF. The CDR3 coding sequence is TGCAGTGCTAGAGCCTACCCGGGGGGCTACACCTTC.

This sequence joins TRBV7-9 and TRBJ2-3, with 7 bases identical to TRBD2. V shed 8 bases and J 2 bases; nucleotides not matched to a gene: 10. The CDR3 sequence is 15 residues long. CDR1 SEHNR and CDR2 FQNEAQ come from the germline V gene (reference sequence). CDR3 in amino acids: CASARRESPTDTQYF. CDR3 in DNA: TGTGCCAGCGCTAGGCGGGAGTCCCCCACAGATACGCAGTATTTT.

The CDR3 is CAISDGDPSYNEQFF. The CDR3, as DNA: TGTGCCATCAGTGACGGAGACCCCTCCTACAATGAGCAGTTCTTC. The rearrangement uses TRBV10-3 and TRBJ2-1; no clear D. CDR3 length equals 15 residues. The germline V gene encodes CDR1 ENHRY and CDR2 SYGVKD. Trimming cost V 3 bases and J 0 bases, with 9 bases left between them.

The chain is built from TRBV29-1 and TRBJ2-3; 12 nucleotides align to TRBD2. The junction had 2 bases not matched to a gene; V was cut back by 1 base and J by 3 bases. This CDR3 has 15 residues. CDR1 is SQVTM, CDR2 ANQGSEA, per germline. The CDR3 protein is CSVEGTSGATDTQYF. The CDR3 DNA reads TGCAGCGTTGAAGGGACTAGCGGGGCTACAGATACGCAGTATTTT.

The V and J genes are TRBV12-3 or TRBV12-4 and TRBJ2-3; tentative D call: TRBD2 (6 bases). The V gene lost 4 bases and the J gene lost 5 bases, with 13 bases spanning the gap. The CDR3 is 14 amino acids. CDR3 in DNA: TGTGCCAGCAGTTCACTGGACTATAGAGATACGCAGTATTTT. It translates to CASSSLDYRDTQYF.

This sequence joins TRBV18 and TRBJ2-5; 7 bases align to TRBD2. CDR3 length equals 15 residues. Germline CDR1 reads KGHSH; CDR2 reads LQKENI. The junction had 4 bases not matched to a gene; V was cut back by 2 bases and J by 1 base. CDR3 sequence (DNA): TGTGCCAGCTCACCAGAACTAGCGTTCCAAGAGACCCAGTACTTC. It encodes CASSPELAFQETQYF.

The chain joins TRBV7-2 to TRBJ2-1, with 8 bases fitting TRBD1. V lost 5 bases to trimming and J lost 13 bases; unmatched junction nucleotides: 10. This CDR3 is 13 amino acids long. Germline V gives CDR1 SGHTA, CDR2 FQGNSA. DNA for the CDR3: TGTGCCAGCAGCCCGGACAGGGTAAACCCACAGTTCTTC. Amino acids: CASSPDRVNPQFF. Full variable domain (outside the CDR3, taken from reference TRBV7-2 and TRBJ2-1): GAGVSQSPSNKVTEKGKDVELRCDPISGHTALYWYRQSLGQGLEFLIYFQGNSAPDKSGLPSDRFSAERTGGSVSTLTIQRTQQEDSAVYLCASSPDRVNPQFFGPGTRLTVL.

This chain connects TRBV11-2 to TRBJ2-1, with D possibly matching TRBD1 (6 bases). The CDR3 is 17 residues long. V lost 3 bases and J lost 0, with 15 bases in between. The germline gives CDR1 SGHAT, CDR2 FQNNGV. The CDR3 loop reads CASSLLGATSSYNEQFF. In DNA, the CDR3 is TGTGCCAGCAGCTTGCTGGGGGCGACAAGCTCCTACAATGAGCAGTTCTTC.

This chain uses TRBV7-8 with TRBJ2-2; perhaps TRBD2 as D (7 bases). The CDR3 length is 17 residues. Deletions cut 5 bases from V and 6 bases from J, with 22 bases between. Germline assignment: CDR1 SGHVS and CDR2 FQNEAQ. The CDR3 protein is CASSARRGGVVAGELFF. For the CDR3, the DNA is TGTGCCAGCAGCGCGAGACGAGGGGGGGTAGTCGCCGGGGAGCTGTTTTTT.

This chain uses TRBV25-1 with TRBJ2-7; D unclear. Between the trimmed V and J ends, which lost 3 bases and 4 bases, there was a span of 13 bases. CDR3 length: 14 amino acids. Germline V gene lookup returns CDR1 MGHDK and CDR2 SYGVNS. As DNA, the CDR3 is TGTGCCAGCAGTGACCCTAAAAAGGGTTACGAGCAGTACTTC. It codes for CASSDPKKGYEQYF.

V gene TRBV6-6 combines with J gene TRBJ2-1; tentative D call: TRBD2 (5 bases). V lost 3 bases and J lost 7, with 19 bases in between. The CDR3 is made up of 16 amino acids. Germline values: CDR1 MNHNY, CDR2 SVGAGI (reference sequence). The CDR3 DNA reads TGTGCCAGCAGTTATCGCCCCGCGAGGGTTCAGAATGAGCAGTTCTTC. Translation gives CASSYRPARVQNEQFF.